This record looks at one T cell receptor (beta chain) sequence and its context. This specimen belongs to a study of blood T cell repertoires in COVID-19. Turning to the study itself: Two consecutive negative NP/OP PCR tests, clearance, or resolved symptoms defined Cohort 3 recovery. PBMCs, B-cell-depleted T cells, or T cells were the source of the cDNA or gDNA that made up the material.

Per the original data handling: The assay estimated nucleated cells by amplifying reference gene primers. Here immunoSEQ multiplex PCR was the method, and the copy in TCRdb shows in-frame clones only, minus some. V, J and clone size reflect that table, while D and trimming were determined from the DNA. The sample yields about 280,000 clones, 88% seen once. Trimming pared 2 bases from V and 3 bases from J, leaving 13 bases between. This CDR3 is built from 15 residues. The germline V gene encodes CDR1 MNHEY and CDR2 SVGAGI. The sequencing input was PBMCs or T cells enriched from blood (not recorded which). The origin of this receptor is a woman aged 55-70 years in a cohort exposed to, infected with or recovered from COVID-19 (not recorded which). V gene TRBV6-5 combines with J gene TRBJ1-2, with D possibly matching TRBD1 (5 bases). The CDR3 sequence is CASSYRRDSYYGYTF. DNA of the CDR3: TGTGCCAGCAGTTACAGACGCGACAGTTACTATGGCTACACCTTC.